Listed below are T cell receptor beta chains from one sample, sequenced in a study of radiotherapy plus CTLA-4 blockade in lung cancer. TCRdb's copy holds only in-frame clones and misses some; the assay was immunoSEQ multiplex PCR. The sample has 40,000 to 60,000 clones; 82% are singletons. The input for sequencing was peripheral blood, taken from a patient treated with radiotherapy plus ipilimumab. The receptors come from a human donor with non-small cell lung cancer who had stable disease on radiotherapy plus ipilimumab. Each CDR3 is given with its conserved first and last residue. The order of the fields is clone size, D gene, V gene, J gene, CDR3 DNA, CDR3 protein. A D gene is named only where the DNA matches it firmly. Clone size is given for some rows only: seen once, a few or many times, or a class if the clone is expanded.

>.|.|TRBV11-2|TRBJ1-5
TGTGCCAGCAGAGGAAGGGAGGGACAGCCCCAGCATTTT
CASRGREGQPQHF
>.|.|TRBV2|TRBJ2-7
TGTGCCAGCAGTACCCGGGGTTCTGAGCAGTACTTC
CASSTRGSEQYF
>.|TRBD2|TRBV10-2|TRBJ2-1
TGCGCCAGCGGATGGTTGCGGGAGGTTAGCCATGAGCAGTTCTTC
CASGWLREVSHEQFF
>once|.|TRBV10-3|TRBJ2-1
TGTGCCATCAGTGAGTCTTGGCAGGTCAATGAGCAGTTCTTC
CAISESWQVNEQFF
>.|.|TRBV30|TRBJ1-5
TGTGCCTGGAGTGTATCGGGGAACCAGCCCCAGCATTTT
CAWSVSGNQPQHF
>.|.|TRBV5-6|TRBJ2-2
TGTGCCAGCAGCTTTATACAGAACACCGGGGAGCTGTTTTTT
CASSFIQNTGELFF
>.|.|TRBV30|TRBJ1-2
TGTGCCTGGGGGAGGGGCACCTCTTTTGGCTACACCTTC
CAWGRGTSFGYTF
>.|TRBD1|TRBV27|TRBJ2-5
TGTGCCAGCACTAAAACAGGGGGCGCATGGCTGGAGACCCAGTACTTC
CASTKTGGAWLETQYF
>.|TRBD1|TRBV5-1|TRBJ1-1
TGCGCCAGCAGTCCGGGACAGGGGTTCACTGAAGCTTTCTTT
CASSPGQGFTEAFF
>.|.|TRBV27|TRBJ2-7
TGTGCCAGCAGCCCCGCTGGAGGGCGGATCGGCTCCTACGAGCAGTACTTC
CASSPAGGRIGSYEQYF
>.|.|TRBV11-2|TRBJ2-7
TGTGCCAGCAGCCCCAGGGTTGAGCAGTACTTC
CASSPRVEQYF
>.|TRBD2|TRBV7-8|TRBJ2-7
TGTGCCAGCAGCTTACAGAACCCTAGCGGGGCGAGCTCCTACGAGCAGTACTTC
CASSLQNPSGASSYEQYF
>.|TRBD1|TRBV11-2|TRBJ1-2
TGTGCCAGCAACTCACAGGGGGCCGTCTATGGCTACACCTTC
CASNSQGAVYGYTF
>once|TRBD2|TRBV28|TRBJ2-1
TGTGCCAGCAGTTCCTATAGCGGGCCGCTCGATGAGCAGTTCTTC
CASSSYSGPLDEQFF
>.|TRBD2|TRBV5-1|TRBJ2-5
TGCGCCAGCAGCCCGGGACTAGCGGGGGAGACCCAGTACTTC
CASSPGLAGETQYF
>few|TRBD1|TRBV30|TRBJ1-5
TGTGCCTGGAGTGTAGGTGGCAGGGGGCGAGGTCAGCCCCAGCATTTT
CAWSVGGRGRGQPQHF
>.|TRBD2|TRBV4-1|TRBJ2-3
TGCGCCAGCAGCCAAGGCGAAACTAGCGGGAGGAGCACAGATACGCAGTATTTT
CASSQGETSGRSTDTQYF
>few|.|TRBV4-1|TRBJ2-1
TGCGCCAGCAGCCAAGACCTGACAATCGGGAGTGAGCAGTTCTTC
CASSQDLTIGSEQFF
>few|TRBD2|TRBV7-9|TRBJ2-1
TGTGCCAGCAGCTTAGCTAGCGGGAGGTTAAATGAGCAGTTCTTC
CASSLASGRLNEQFF
>.|.|TRBV11-2|TRBJ2-2
TGTGCCAGCAGACCAGTGACTAGGGGTACCGGGGAGCTGTTTTTT
CASRPVTRGTGELFF
>.|TRBD2|TRBV5-1|TRBJ2-3
TGCGCCAGTACACTAGCGGGAGATCTAGATACGCAGTATTTT
CASTLAGDLDTQYF
>.|TRBD2|TRBV25-1|TRBJ2-3
TGTGCCAGCAGCCCCGGGACTAGCCTTTGGTTAACAGATACGCAGTATTTT
CASSPGTSLWLTDTQYF
>few|.|TRBV5-1|TRBJ1-2
TGCGCCAGCAGCTTCTTCGGACAGATTGACGGCTACACCTTC
CASSFFGQIDGYTF
>.|.|TRBV4-3|TRBJ2-5
TGCGCCAGCAGCCCCTCGCCGCGGGGTACGTTTGAGACCCAGTACTTC
CASSPSPRGTFETQYF
>few|.|TRBV10-2|TRBJ2-7
TGCGCCAGCAGTGTACTATTCCCCTACGAGCAGTACTTC
CASSVLFPYEQYF
>.|TRBD2|TRBV4-2|TRBJ2-7
TGTGCCAGCAGCCAAGATATGTCTAGCGGGAGCCCCGAGCAGTACTTC
CASSQDMSSGSPEQYF
>.|TRBD1|TRBV5-1|TRBJ2-1
TGCGCCAGCAGCCGGGGACAGCAGAGACATAATGAGCAGTTCTTC
CASSRGQQRHNEQFF
>.|TRBD1|TRBV6-5|TRBJ2-7
TGTGCCAGCAGTTACTCGGGGACAGGGGGACTCTACGAGCAGTACTTC
CASSYSGTGGLYEQYF
>.|TRBD2|TRBV7-9|TRBJ2-1
TGTGCCAGCAGCTTACCGGGGGGGAGGGATCAGTTCTTC
CASSLPGGRDQFF
>.|.|TRBV18|TRBJ2-7
TGTGCCAGCTCACCACAGGGGGCCTACGAGCAGTACTTC
CASSPQGAYEQYF
>.|.|TRBV28|TRBJ1-4
TGTGCCAGCAGGCCAACAGGGCAGGTCGATGAAAAACTGTTTTTT
CASRPTGQVDEKLFF
>once|.|TRBV20-1|TRBJ2-7
TGCAGTGCTAGCTTATACGAGCAGTACTTC
CSASLYEQYF
>.|TRBD2|TRBV7-6|TRBJ2-7
TGTGCCAGCAGCCCGTCTAGCGGGAGGATCAGCTCCTACGAGCAGTACTTC
CASSPSSGRISSYEQYF
>few|.|TRBV29-1|TRBJ2-3
TGCAGCGTCCGGGCGCGGGGTAGCACAGATACGCAGTATTTT
CSVRARGSTDTQYF
>.|.|TRBV28|TRBJ2-1
TGTGCCAGCAGCCTTCGTCCGTCTTTCTACAATGAGCAGTTCTTC
CASSLRPSFYNEQFF
>.|.|TRBV18|TRBJ2-3
TGTGCCAGCTCACTTGGACTTAAGGCGCAGTATTTT
CASSLGLKAQYF
>.|.|TRBV19|TRBJ2-5
TGTGCCAGTAAAAGGGGTGACAGCCAAGAGACCCAGTACTTC
CASKRGDSQETQYF